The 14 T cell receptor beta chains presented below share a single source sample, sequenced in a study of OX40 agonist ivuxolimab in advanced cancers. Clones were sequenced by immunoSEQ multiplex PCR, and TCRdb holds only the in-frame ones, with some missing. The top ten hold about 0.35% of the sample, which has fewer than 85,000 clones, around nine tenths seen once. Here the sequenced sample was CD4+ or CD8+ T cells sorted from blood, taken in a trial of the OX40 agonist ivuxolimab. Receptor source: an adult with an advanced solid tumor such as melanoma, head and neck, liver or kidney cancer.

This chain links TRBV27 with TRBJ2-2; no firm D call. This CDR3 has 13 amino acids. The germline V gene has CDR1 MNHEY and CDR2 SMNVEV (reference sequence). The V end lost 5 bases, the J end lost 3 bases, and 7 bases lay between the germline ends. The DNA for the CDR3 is TGTGCCAGCAGTGACATTGACACCGGGGAGCTGTTTTTT. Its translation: CASSDIDTGELFF.

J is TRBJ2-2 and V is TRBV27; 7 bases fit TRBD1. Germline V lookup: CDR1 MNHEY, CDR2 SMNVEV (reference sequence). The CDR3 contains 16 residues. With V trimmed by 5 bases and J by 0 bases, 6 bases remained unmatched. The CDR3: CASSETRGTNTGELFF. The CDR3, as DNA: TGTGCCAGCAGTGAGACCAGGGGGACGAACACCGGGGAGCTGTTTTTT.

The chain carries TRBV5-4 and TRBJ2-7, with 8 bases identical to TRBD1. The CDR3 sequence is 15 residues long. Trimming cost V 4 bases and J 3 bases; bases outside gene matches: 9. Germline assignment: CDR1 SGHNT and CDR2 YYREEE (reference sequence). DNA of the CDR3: TGTGCCAGCAGCCCCGGGACAGGTCCTTACTACGAGCAGTACTTC. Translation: CASSPGTGPYYEQYF.

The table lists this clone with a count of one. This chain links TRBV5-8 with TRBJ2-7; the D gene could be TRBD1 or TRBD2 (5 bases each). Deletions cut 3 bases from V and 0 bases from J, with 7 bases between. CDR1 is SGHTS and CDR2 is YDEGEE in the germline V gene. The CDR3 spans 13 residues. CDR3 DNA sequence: TGTGCCAGCAGCTCAGGGAGCTCCTACGAGCAGTACTTC. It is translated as CASSSGSSYEQYF.

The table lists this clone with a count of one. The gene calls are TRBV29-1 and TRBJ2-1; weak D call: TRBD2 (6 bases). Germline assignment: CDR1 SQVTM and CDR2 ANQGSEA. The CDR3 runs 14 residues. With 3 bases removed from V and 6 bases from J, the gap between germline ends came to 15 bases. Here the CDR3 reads CSVDSRGNLNEQFF. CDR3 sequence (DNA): TGCAGCGTTGATAGTCGGGGGAATCTCAATGAGCAGTTCTTC.

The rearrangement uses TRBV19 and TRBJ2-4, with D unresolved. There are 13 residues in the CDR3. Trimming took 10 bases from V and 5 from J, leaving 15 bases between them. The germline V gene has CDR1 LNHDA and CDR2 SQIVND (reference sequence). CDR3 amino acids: CATDDHPENIQYF. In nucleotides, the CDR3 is TGTGCCACCGACGACCACCCGGAAAACATTCAGTACTTC.

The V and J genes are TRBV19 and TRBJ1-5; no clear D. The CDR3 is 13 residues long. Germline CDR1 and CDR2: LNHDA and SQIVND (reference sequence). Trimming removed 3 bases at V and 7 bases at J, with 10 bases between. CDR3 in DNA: TGTGCCAGTAGTATTCAGCGTGACCAGCCCCAGCATTTT. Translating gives CASSIQRDQPQHF.

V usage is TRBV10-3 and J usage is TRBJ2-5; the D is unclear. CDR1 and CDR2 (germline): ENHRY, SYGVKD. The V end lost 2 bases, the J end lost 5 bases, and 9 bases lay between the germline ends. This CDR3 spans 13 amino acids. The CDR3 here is CAISEPSRETQYF. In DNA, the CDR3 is TGTGCCATCAGTGAGCCATCTCGGGAGACCCAGTACTTC.

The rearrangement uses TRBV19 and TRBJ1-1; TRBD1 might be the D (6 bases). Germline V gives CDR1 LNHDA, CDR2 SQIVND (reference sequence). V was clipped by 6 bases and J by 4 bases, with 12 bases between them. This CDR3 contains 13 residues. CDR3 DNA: TGTGCCAGTAGAGTAACAGGGTTCACTGAAGCTTTCTTT. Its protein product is CASRVTGFTEAFF.

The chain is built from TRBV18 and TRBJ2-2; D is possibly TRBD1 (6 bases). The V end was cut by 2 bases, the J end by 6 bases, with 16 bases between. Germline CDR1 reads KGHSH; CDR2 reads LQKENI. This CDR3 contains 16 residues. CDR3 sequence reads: CASSPANRVPPGELFF. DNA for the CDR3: TGTGCCAGCTCACCAGCGAACAGGGTACCCCCCGGGGAGCTGTTTTTT.

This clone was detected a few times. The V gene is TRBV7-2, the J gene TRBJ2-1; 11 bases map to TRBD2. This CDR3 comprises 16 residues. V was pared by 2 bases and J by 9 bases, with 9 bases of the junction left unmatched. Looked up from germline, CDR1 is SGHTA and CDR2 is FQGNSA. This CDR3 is CASSLSSGGVEGEQFF. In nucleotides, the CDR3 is TGTGCCAGCAGCTTAAGTAGCGGGGGGGTTGAGGGTGAGCAGTTCTTC.

In DNA form, the CDR3 reads TGTGCCAGTAGTATAGAGGGGGGCAATCAGCCCCAGCATTTT. Encoded protein: CASSIEGGNQPQHF. The chain employs TRBV19 and TRBJ1-5; TRBD1 might be the D (5 bases). With 0 bases removed from V and 2 bases from J, the gap between germline ends came to 5 bases. Germline V CDR1 and CDR2: LNHDA, SQIVND (reference sequence). The CDR3 extends over 14 amino acids. The variable domain in full, completed from reference TRBV19 and TRBJ1-5, reads DGGITQSPKYLFRKEGQNVTLSCEQNLNHDAMYWYRQDPGQGLRLIYYSQIVNDFQKGDIAEGYSVSREKKESFPLTVTSAQKNPTAFYLCASSIEGGNQPQHFGDGTRLSIL.

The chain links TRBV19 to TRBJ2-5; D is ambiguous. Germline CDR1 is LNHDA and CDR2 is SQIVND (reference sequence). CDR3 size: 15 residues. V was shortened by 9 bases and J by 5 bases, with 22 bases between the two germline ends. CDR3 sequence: CASSLSRDTGETQYF. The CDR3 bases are TGTGCCAGCTCATTGTCTAGGGATACCGGGGAGACCCAGTACTTC.

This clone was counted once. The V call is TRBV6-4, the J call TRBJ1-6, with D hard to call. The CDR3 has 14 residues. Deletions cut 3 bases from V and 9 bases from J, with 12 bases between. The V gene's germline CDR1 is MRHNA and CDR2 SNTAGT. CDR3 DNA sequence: TGTGCCAGCAGTGAATCTCCCGGAGGTTCACCCCTCCACTTT. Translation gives CASSESPGGSPLHF.